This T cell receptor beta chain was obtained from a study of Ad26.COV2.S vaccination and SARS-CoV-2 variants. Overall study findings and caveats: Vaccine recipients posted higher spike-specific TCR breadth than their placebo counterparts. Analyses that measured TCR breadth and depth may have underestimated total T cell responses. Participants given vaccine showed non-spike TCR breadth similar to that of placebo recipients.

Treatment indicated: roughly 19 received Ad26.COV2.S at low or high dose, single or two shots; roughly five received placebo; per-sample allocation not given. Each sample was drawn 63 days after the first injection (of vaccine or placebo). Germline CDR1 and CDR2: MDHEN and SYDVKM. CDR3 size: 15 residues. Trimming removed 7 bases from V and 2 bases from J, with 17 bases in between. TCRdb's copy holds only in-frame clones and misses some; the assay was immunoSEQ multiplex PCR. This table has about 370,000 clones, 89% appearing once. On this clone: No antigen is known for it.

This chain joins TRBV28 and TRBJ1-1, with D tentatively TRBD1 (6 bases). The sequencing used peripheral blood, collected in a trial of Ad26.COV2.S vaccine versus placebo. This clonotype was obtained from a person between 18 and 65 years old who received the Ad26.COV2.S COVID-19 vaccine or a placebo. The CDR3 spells CASKRVGGLNTEAFF. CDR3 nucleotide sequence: TGTGCCAGCAAGAGAGTTGGGGGCCTAAACACTGAAGCTTTCTTT. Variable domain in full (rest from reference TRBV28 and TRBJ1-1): DVKVTQSSRYLVKRTGEKVFLECVQDMDHENMFWYRQDPGLGLRLIYFSYDVKMKEKGDIPEGYSVSREKKERFSLILESASTNQTSMYLCASKRVGGLNTEAFFGQGTRLTVV.